The TCR beta chain under discussion was sequenced for a study of OX40 agonist ivuxolimab in advanced cancers. Assay: immunoSEQ multiplex PCR; the TCRdb copy retains only in-frame clones and omits some. The sample has 130,000 or so clones; around 93% are singletons. Germline V lookup: CDR1 SEHNR, CDR2 FQNEAQ (reference sequence). Losses at the gene ends were 5 bases for V and 0 bases for J; bases not matched to a gene: 5. There are 16 residues in the CDR3. The chain joins TRBV7-9 to TRBJ2-1, with 9 positions matching TRBD2. Specimen: CD4+ or CD8+ T cells sorted from blood, collected in a trial of the OX40 agonist ivuxolimab. The TCR comes from an adult with an advanced solid tumor such as melanoma, head and neck, liver or kidney cancer. The CDR3 reads CASSGQAGGSYNEQFF. CDR3 coding DNA: TGTGCCAGCAGCGGCCAAGCGGGGGGCTCCTACAATGAGCAGTTCTTC.